The rows below give T cell receptor beta chains drawn from one sample of a study of technical replicates of blood from several donors. The protocol was immunoSEQ multiplex PCR, while the TCRdb copy is restricted to in-frame clones and leaves out a portion. The sample holds some 14,000 clones, around four fifths seen once. The source material was PBMCs. The receptors shown here come from a human donor in good health. Both conserved end residues are part of each CDR3. The D gene is left open where the match is weak. Expanded clones are given a class, and other clones once, few, many or no size at all.

>few|TRBJ1-5|.|13|TRBV27
TGTGCCAGCAGTTATAGTTTCAATCAGCCCCAGCATTTT
CASSYSFNQPQHF
>.|TRBJ1-5|.|15|TRBV27
TGTGCCAGCAGTTTAGGGGGGGGCCTAGGTCAGCCCCAGCATTTT
CASSLGGGLGQPQHF
>.|TRBJ1-1|.|16|TRBV2
TGTGCCAGCAGGCAGGCCCGACAGACTTTGAACACTGAAGCTTTCTTT
CASRQARQTLNTEAFF
>once|TRBJ1-5|TRBD1|15|TRBV7-2
TGTGCCAGCAGCTTCACAGGGGGTAGCAATCAGCCCCAGCATTTT
CASSFTGGSNQPQHF
>.|TRBJ1-2|.|14|TRBV5-1
TGCGCCAGCAGCTTGGCCCCAGAAAACTATGGCTACACCTTC
CASSLAPENYGYTF
>.|TRBJ1-4|TRBD1|15|TRBV6-1
TGTGCCAGCAGTGGACTCGGGACAGCTAATGAAAAACTGTTTTTT
CASSGLGTANEKLFF
>.|TRBJ2-3|TRBD1|15|TRBV5-1
TGCGCCAGCAGCTCACGGACAGGGGGCGCAGATACGCAGTATTTT
CASSSRTGGADTQYF
>few|TRBJ2-3|TRBD2|12|TRBV6-5
TGTGCCAGCCAGACTAGCGGCGATACGCAGTATTTT
CASQTSGDTQYF
>once|TRBJ2-5|TRBD2|14|TRBV16
TGTGCCAGCAGCACCTCGACTAGCGGGAAGACCCAGTACTTC
CASSTSTSGKTQYF
>.|TRBJ2-3|.|17|TRBV21-1
TGTGCCAGCAGCAAAGGTCGGACAGGGACCGGGACAGATACGCAGTATTTT
CASSKGRTGTGTDTQYF
>.|TRBJ1-5|TRBD1|15|TRBV4-1
TGCGCCAGCAGCCAAGGGGACAGTAGCAATCAGCCCCAGCATTTT
CASSQGDSSNQPQHF
>once|TRBJ2-3|TRBD2|15|TRBV9
TGTGCCAGCAGCGTAGGTAGCGGGAGTTGGAATACGCAGTATTTT
CASSVGSGSWNTQYF
>.|TRBJ2-1|.|12|TRBV7-9
TGTGCCAGCGGCGGGCGAAACAATGAGCAGTTCTTC
CASGGRNNEQFF
>.|TRBJ1-1|.|14|TRBV7-9
TGTGCCAGCAGCTTGGTGGGGGGGATCACTGAAGCTTTCTTT
CASSLVGGITEAFF
>few|TRBJ2-1|TRBD1|16|TRBV27
TGTGCCAGCAGTTTCTCCGGGACAGACGGTTTTGGGCGCGAGTTCTTC
CASSFSGTDGFGREFF
>.|TRBJ2-7|TRBD1|12|TRBV10-2
TGCGCCAGCCGGGACAGTGATTACGAGCAGTACTTC
CASRDSDYEQYF
>few|TRBJ2-1|.|18|TRBV10-3
TGTGCCATCAGTGAGTCGACCGGTATTTATTTGAGGGGGAATGAGCAGTTCTTC
CAISESTGIYLRGNEQFF
>.|TRBJ1-4|.|15|TRBV28
TGTGCCAGCAGAGATACAGGTTGGGGTGGGGAAAAACTGTTTTTT
CASRDTGWGGEKLFF
>.|TRBJ2-7|.|11|TRBV13
TGTGCCAGCAGCTTATCTTCCGTGCAGTACTTC
CASSLSSVQYF
>.|TRBJ2-7|TRBD1|14|TRBV6-6
TGTGCCAGCAGGCCGGGACAGGGTATTCCCGAGCAGTACTTC
CASRPGQGIPEQYF
>.|TRBJ2-5|TRBD2|14|TRBV4-1
TGCGCCAGCAGCGCCGGGACTAGCTTAGAGACCCAGTACTTC
CASSAGTSLETQYF
>.|TRBJ2-3|TRBD2|17|TRBV6-1
TGTGCCAGCAGTGAAGTAGAAGGAGCGGGAGGAGCAGATACGCAGTATTTT
CASSEVEGAGGADTQYF
>.|TRBJ2-7|TRBD2|12|TRBV5-1
TGCGCCAGCAGCCCCGGGGGGGACGAGCAGTACTTC
CASSPGGDEQYF
>.|TRBJ1-2|.|14|TRBV28
TGTGCCAGCAGCCGGGACGGGGTGGGGGGAGGCTACACCTTC
CASSRDGVGGGYTF
>.|TRBJ2-1|.|14|TRBV27
TGTGCCAGCAGTTCCGGGAGCTCCTACAATGAGCAGTTCTTC
CASSSGSSYNEQFF
>few|TRBJ2-7|TRBD2|15|TRBV28
TGTGCCAGCAGCTTGCGGGGGGCCGACTCCTACGAGCAGTACTTC
CASSLRGADSYEQYF
>.|TRBJ2-1|.|14|TRBV7-9
TGTGCCAGCAGCCTTGGTAGCTCCTACAATGAGCAGTTCTTC
CASSLGSSYNEQFF
>.|TRBJ1-2|.|13|TRBV30
TGTGCCTGGAGTGTACAGGTTATCCAGGGCTACACCTTC
CAWSVQVIQGYTF
>.|TRBJ2-1|.|14|TRBV28
TGTGCCAGCAGTTTCGGGTACCGGTTGAATGAGCAGTTCTTC
CASSFGYRLNEQFF
>.|TRBJ2-1|TRBD2|16|TRBV11-2
TGTGCCAGCAGCTTAAATAGACTAGCCAAGCACAATGAGCAGTTCTTC
CASSLNRLAKHNEQFF
>.|TRBJ1-2|.|13|TRBV27
TGTGCCAGCAGTTTGGACAGCAACTATGGCTACACCTTC
CASSLDSNYGYTF
>.|TRBJ2-1|TRBD2|16|TRBV18
TGTGCCAGCTCACCACCGACGGGACTAGCGGGCAATGAGCAGTTCTTC
CASSPPTGLAGNEQFF
>.|TRBJ2-7|.|15|TRBV6-5
TGTGCCAGCCGACGGGGAGCACCGAGCTCCTACGAGCAGTACTTC
CASRRGAPSSYEQYF
>once|TRBJ2-5|.|13|TRBV7-7
TGTGCCAGCAGCTCGGACTACCAAGAGACCCAGTACTTC
CASSSDYQETQYF
>.|TRBJ1-4|.|17|TRBV28
TGTGCCAGCAGTGCTCCCGCTTACAGCGGATCTAATGAAAAACTGTTTTTT
CASSAPAYSGSNEKLFF
>.|TRBJ1-4|.|14|TRBV5-1
TGCGCCAGCAGCACCGGCAGGGATAATGAAAAACTGTTTTTT
CASSTGRDNEKLFF
>.|TRBJ2-3|TRBD1|13|TRBV29-1
TGCAGCGTTGTGAAGGGGGCCACAGATACGCAGTATTTT
CSVVKGATDTQYF
>.|TRBJ2-7|TRBD2|15|TRBV27
TGTGCCAGCAGTTTAGGGACTAGCGGCACCTACGAGCAGTACTTC
CASSLGTSGTYEQYF
>.|TRBJ1-2|.|14|TRBV9
TGTGCCAGCAGCGTAGATCCAGAGGGATATGGCTACACCTTC
CASSVDPEGYGYTF
>.|TRBJ1-5|TRBD1|16|TRBV28
TGTGCCGGATCCTTTAACAGGGGGGCGTCGAATCAGCCCCAGCATTTT
CAGSFNRGASNQPQHF
>.|TRBJ1-5|TRBD1|16|TRBV29-1
TGCAGCGCCGCCGGGACAGGGGGCAATAGCAATCAGCCCCAGCATTTT
CSAAGTGGNSNQPQHF
>.|TRBJ2-1|TRBD1|16|TRBV5-1
TGCGCCAGCAGCTTGGGCCGGGACAGGGTGTACAATGAGCAGTTCTTC
CASSLGRDRVYNEQFF
>few|TRBJ2-7|TRBD1|12|TRBV6-1
TGTGCCAGCAGTGTGGACAGGGACGAGCAGTACTTC
CASSVDRDEQYF
>.|TRBJ2-1|TRBD2|16|TRBV7-9
TGTGCCAGCAGCTCCCCGATCAATCCGGGGGGCAATGAGCAGTTCTTC
CASSSPINPGGNEQFF
>.|TRBJ2-1|TRBD2|17|TRBV5-1
TGCGCCAGCAGCTTCGGGACTAGCGGGAGCTCCTACAATGAGCAGTTCTTC
CASSFGTSGSSYNEQFF
>few|TRBJ1-5|.|18|TRBV27
TGTGCCAGCAGTTTAAATTTCGGGGGGCGGCTCGGCAATCAGCCCCAGCATTTT
CASSLNFGGRLGNQPQHF
>.|TRBJ2-7|TRBD1|15|TRBV6-5
TGTGCCAGCAGGCCCGGGACAGGGGGCATCTACGAGCAGTACTTC
CASRPGTGGIYEQYF
>.|TRBJ2-7|TRBD2|16|TRBV28
TGTGCCAGCAGTTTATTCCTTCTAGCGGGAGCAAACGAGCAGTACTTC
CASSLFLLAGANEQYF